This T cell receptor (beta chain) was sequenced in a study of cytomegalovirus exposure and HLA in healthy donors. PCR amplification relied on 60 Vbeta primers (plus 13 Jbeta primers). Produced via immunoSEQ multiplex PCR; TCRdb's table is partial and in-frame only. This sample has about 180,000 clones, with 60% to 85% found just once. CDR1 and CDR2 (germline): SGHNT, YENEEA. The CDR3 length is 16 residues. Trimming stripped 7 bases from V and 1 base from J, with 19 bases between. This receptor was taken from a woman between 45 and 65 years old in good health and CMV-seropositive. This sequence joins TRBV11-3 and TRBJ2-5; weak D call: TRBD1 (7 bases). The sequenced sample consisted of PBMCs. The CDR3 reads CASTPRGRDRQETQYF. CDR3 DNA sequence: TGTGCCAGCACCCCGAGGGGGCGGGACCGCCAAGAGACCCAGTACTTC. The full variable domain, completed using reference TRBV11-3 and TRBJ2-5, is EAGVVQSPRYKIIEKKQPVAFWCNPISGHNTLYWYLQNLGQGPELLIRYENEEAVDDSQLPKDRFSAERLKGVDSTLKIQPAELGDSAVYLCASTPRGRDRQETQYFGPGTRLLVL.